This is a list of T cell receptor beta chains from one sample in a study of CD8 T cells in ankylosing spondylitis. MiXCR, applied by TCRdb to the 5' RACE reads, yields one record per CDR3 protein. The table lists approximately 220,000 distinct CDR3 sequences, roughly 18% of them singletons. Sequencing used blood, either unsorted or a sorted T cell fraction (not recorded which). All receptors come from a male donor with ankylosing spondylitis. Each CDR3 is given without its conserved first and last residue. Fields, in order: V gene, J gene, CDR3 protein.

v_gene: TRBV12-3/TRBV12-4; j_gene: TRBJ2-1; CDR3aa: ASSPFSGRPNEQF
v_gene: TRBV13; j_gene: TRBJ1-1; CDR3aa: ASSLATGGNTEAF
v_gene: TRBV11-2; j_gene: TRBJ1-5; CDR3aa: ASSPGTDYSNQPQH
v_gene: TRBV6-1; j_gene: TRBJ2-2; CDR3aa: ASAKLGDTGELF
v_gene: TRBV3-1; j_gene: TRBJ2-3; CDR3aa: ASSLLVGGADTQY
v_gene: TRBV28; j_gene: TRBJ2-3; CDR3aa: ASSSKRSTTDTQY
v_gene: TRBV4-1; j_gene: TRBJ2-3; CDR3aa: ASSQRTMADTQY
v_gene: TRBV29-1; j_gene: TRBJ2-5; CDR3aa: SVSPGLAYQETQY
v_gene: TRBV28; j_gene: TRBJ1-1; CDR3aa: ASSSGQETNTEAF
v_gene: TRBV2; j_gene: TRBJ1-5; CDR3aa: ASSVDKEGRNQPQH
v_gene: TRBV29-1; j_gene: TRBJ2-7; CDR3aa: SVGLSGSYEQY
v_gene: TRBV14; j_gene: TRBJ2-7; CDR3aa: ASSQDSWTSYEQY
v_gene: TRBV27; j_gene: TRBJ1-3; CDR3aa: ASKSSGNTIY
v_gene: TRBV4-2; j_gene: TRBJ2-7; CDR3aa: ASSQLLGLAAYEQY
v_gene: TRBV11-1; j_gene: TRBJ2-5; CDR3aa: ASSFLSVRPQSTGFVETQY
v_gene: TRBV24-1; j_gene: TRBJ2-3; CDR3aa: ATSVVGADTQY
v_gene: TRBV4-2; j_gene: TRBJ2-7; CDR3aa: ASSRGEGSEQY
v_gene: TRBV27; j_gene: TRBJ2-1; CDR3aa: ATEGQDNEQF
v_gene: TRBV10-3; j_gene: TRBJ1-1; CDR3aa: AIAGLGDTEAF
v_gene: TRBV12-3/TRBV12-4; j_gene: TRBJ1-1; CDR3aa: ASNYQGPGTEAF
v_gene: TRBV7-9; j_gene: TRBJ1-1; CDR3aa: ASSIGQGMNTEAF
v_gene: TRBV27; j_gene: TRBJ2-5; CDR3aa: ASRTGGVYEETQY
v_gene: TRBV28; j_gene: TRBJ2-2; CDR3aa: ASSPTLTGGELF
v_gene: TRBV7-8; j_gene: TRBJ1-1; CDR3aa: ASSTWDRGTEAF
v_gene: TRBV7-9; j_gene: TRBJ2-5; CDR3aa: ASSAPWEAQY
v_gene: TRBV5-1; j_gene: TRBJ2-7; CDR3aa: ASSLVGESYEQY
v_gene: TRBV5-1; j_gene: TRBJ1-1; CDR3aa: ASSLEGGFGTEAF
v_gene: TRBV28; j_gene: TRBJ2-7; CDR3aa: ASSWDIKTAYEQY
v_gene: TRBV7-9; j_gene: TRBJ2-5; CDR3aa: ASSQRTGEVQETQY
v_gene: TRBV19; j_gene: TRBJ2-5; CDR3aa: ASSILPDPTLY
v_gene: TRBV20-1; j_gene: TRBJ2-7; CDR3aa: SARDRQANEQY
v_gene: TRBV6-1; j_gene: TRBJ2-7; CDR3aa: ASSETSGSSYEQY
v_gene: TRBV10-3; j_gene: TRBJ2-7; CDR3aa: AISSNPRRSHEQY
v_gene: TRBV12-3/TRBV12-4; j_gene: TRBJ2-5; CDR3aa: ASSSLLGLRAQY
v_gene: TRBV20-1; j_gene: TRBJ1-1; CDR3aa: SASRTDNTEAF